The 31 T cell receptor beta chains presented below share a single source sample, sequenced in a study of blood T cell repertoires in COVID-19. Clones were read by immunoSEQ multiplex PCR, and TCRdb kept only the in-frame ones, dropping some. The table has about 180,000 clones, more than 75% seen once. Sequencing was done on a sample of peripheral blood. The receptors were sampled from a woman in her 70s with COVID-19, enrolled during active disease.

The chain employs TRBV30 and TRBJ1-4; D perhaps matches TRBD1 (6 bases). Germline-derived CDR1 and CDR2 are GTSNPN and SVGIG (reference sequence). CDR3 length: 14 amino acids. Trimming left V 3 bases short and J 5 bases short, with 13 bases between. The CDR3: CAWSSDRLNEKLFF. Written as DNA, the CDR3 is TGTGCCTGGAGCTCGGACAGATTAAATGAAAAACTGTTTTTT.

The CDR3 DNA sequence: TGTGCCAGCAGTCCCCCGGGACTAGCTTTGAATGAGCAGTTCTTC. This codes for CASSPPGLALNEQFF. The rearrangement joins TRBV27 to TRBJ2-1, with TRBD2 identical over 9 bases. Unmatched junction bases numbered 9, after V lost 5 bases and J lost 7 bases. Germline values: CDR1 MNHEY, CDR2 SMNVEV (reference sequence). The CDR3 spans 15 residues.

This clone appeared a single time. The V gene is TRBV3-1 (or the pseudogene TRBV3-2), the J gene TRBJ2-3; 8 bases are shared with TRBD2. The germline CDR1 and CDR2 sequences are LGHDT and YNNKEL (reference sequence). This CDR3 is built from 14 residues. Germline trimming cut 3 bases from V and 1 base from J; bases unmatched to any gene: 0. The DNA of the CDR3 is TGTGCCAGCAGCCAGCGGGGGGGCACAGATACGCAGTATTTT. This codes for CASSQRGGTDTQYF.

The V gene is TRBV5-5, the J gene TRBJ1-5; 8 nucleotides agree with TRBD1. Germline V CDR1 and CDR2: SGHKS, YYEKEE (reference sequence). The CDR3 is 14 residues long. The V and J ends lost 4 bases and 6 bases, in that order; junction bases with no gene match: 6. CDR3 amino acids: CASSMDRAAQPQHF. The CDR3 nucleotides read TGTGCCAGCAGCATGGACAGGGCGGCTCAGCCCCAGCATTTT. The full variable domain, in which reference TRBV5-5 and TRBJ1-5 provide the parts outside the CDR3, is DAGVTQSPTHLIKTRGQQVTLRCSPISGHKSVSWYQQVLGQGPQFIFQYYEKEERGRGNFPDRFSARQFPNYSSELNVNALLLGDSALYLCASSMDRAAQPQHFGDGTRLSIL.

This clone was seen only a few times. V and J are TRBV9 and TRBJ1-1; unclear D gene. With 4 bases removed from V and 5 bases from J, the gap between germline ends came to 12 bases. There are 13 residues in the CDR3. Germline V gene data show CDR1 as SGDLS and CDR2 as YYNGEE. The CDR3 DNA is TGTGCCAGCAGCTCGGTCTCCGGGACTGAAGCTTTCTTT. It specifies CASSSVSGTEAFF.

This chain uses TRBV25-1 with TRBJ1-2; D is perhaps TRBD1 (5 bases). The length of the CDR3 is 16 residues. V dropped 1 base and J dropped 3 bases, with 15 bases sitting between them. Germline CDR1 reads MGHDK; CDR2 reads SYGVNS. CDR3 sequence (DNA): TGTGCCAGCAGTGAATTCGGACACGGAGAGGACTATGGCTACACCTTC. Amino acids: CASSEFGHGEDYGYTF.

The chain has TRBV4-1 and TRBJ2-7, with D hard to call. V lost 2 bases and J lost 3, with 8 bases in between. The germline gives CDR1 MGHRA, CDR2 YSYEKL. The CDR3 runs to 13 residues. The CDR3 DNA sequence: TGCGCCAGCAGCCAAACAACATACTACGAGCAGTACTTC. Translating it yields CASSQTTYYEQYF.

The CDR3 DNA sequence: TGTGCCAGCAGCTTTGGACTCTCTAGAGAGACCCAGTACTTC. It specifies CASSFGLSRETQYF. The chain combines TRBV5-6 with TRBJ2-5; D might be TRBD2 (5 bases). Germline lookup yields CDR1 SGHDT and CDR2 YYEEEE. This CDR3 contains 14 residues. V lost 2 bases and J 4 bases, leaving 12 bases between the germline ends.

The chain is built from TRBV9 and TRBJ1-1; D might be TRBD1 (5 bases). This CDR3 is 15 amino acids long. Germline CDR1 and CDR2: SGDLS and YYNGEE. Trimming cost V 4 bases and J 0 bases, with 13 bases left between them. The CDR3: CASSLQGDLNTEAFF. The CDR3, as DNA: TGTGCCAGCAGCCTACAAGGGGATCTGAACACTGAAGCTTTCTTT.

The rearrangement joins TRBV24-1 to TRBJ2-1; a weak D match, TRBD1 (6 bases). Germline-derived CDR1 and CDR2 are KGHDR and SFDVKD. V was clipped by 2 bases and J by 7 bases, with 11 bases between them. The CDR3 extends over 14 amino acids. CDR3 loop: CATSDSWGRNEQFF. The CDR3 DNA reads TGTGCCACCAGTGATTCGTGGGGGCGTAATGAGCAGTTCTTC.

The chain has TRBV7-9 and TRBJ2-7; D might be TRBD2 (5 bases). The CDR3 is made up of 13 amino acids. Trimming took 3 bases from V and 6 from J, leaving 12 bases between them. Per germline, CDR1 SEHNR and CDR2 FQNEAQ (reference sequence). The CDR3 nucleotides are TGTGCCAGCAGCTTCAATCGGGGAAGCGAGCAGTACTTC. This encodes CASSFNRGSEQYF.

A few counts support this clone. CDR3 loop: CASSATGTRITGELFF. The CDR3 nucleotides read TGTGCCAGCAGTGCAACCGGGACTAGAATCACCGGGGAGCTGTTTTTT. This sequence joins TRBV27 and TRBJ2-2, with TRBD2 identical over 8 bases. Germline trimming cut 5 bases from V and 4 bases from J; bases unmatched to any gene: 9. Germline V CDR1 and CDR2: MNHEY, SMNVEV (reference sequence). CDR3 length: 16 amino acids.

The rearrangement joins TRBV10-3 to TRBJ1-5; 9 bases match TRBD1. V dropped 3 bases and J dropped 4; count of bases not matched to a gene: 4. Germline V gives CDR1 ENHRY, CDR2 SYGVKD. The CDR3 covers 15 residues. CDR3 in amino acids: CAISEQGARNQPQHF. DNA for the CDR3: TGTGCCATCAGTGAACAGGGGGCTAGGAATCAGCCCCAGCATTTT.

Of note for this clone: Other DNA variants within this sample encode the same CDR3. V is TRBV5-1 and J is TRBJ2-5; D not certain. The CDR3 is 11 residues long. Trimming removed 4 bases from V and 2 bases from J, with 3 bases in between. Germline CDR1 reads SGHRS; CDR2 reads YFSETQ. This CDR3 is CASSLQETQYF. The CDR3 coding sequence is TGCGCCAGCAGCCTACAAGAGACCCAGTACTTC. Variable domain in full (rest from reference TRBV5-1 and TRBJ2-5): KAGVTQTPRYLIKTRGQQVTLSCSPISGHRSVSWYQQTPGQGLQFLFEYFSETQRNKGNFPGRFSGRQFSNSRSEMNVSTLELGDSALYLCASSLQETQYFGPGTRLLVL.

This rearrangement joins TRBV27 to TRBJ1-4; D call uncertain. The CDR3 extends over 12 amino acids. Germline V gives CDR1 MNHEY, CDR2 SMNVEV (reference sequence). Deletions cut 8 bases from V and 10 bases from J, with 14 bases between. The CDR3 coding sequence is TGTGCCAGCGGATTAACGCGGGGAAAACTGTTTTTT. Its translation: CASGLTRGKLFF.

J is TRBJ2-1 and V is TRBV6-2 or TRBV6-3; D might be TRBD2 (5 bases). The V end was cut by 5 bases, the J end by 0 bases, with 11 bases between. Germline CDR1 MNHEY, CDR2 SVGEGT. CDR3 length: 15 residues. CDR3 bases: TGTGCCAGCAGTCCACAACTAGTCTCCTACAATGAGCAGTTCTTC. Its protein product is CASSPQLVSYNEQFF.

This clone was counted between two and nine times. V usage is TRBV21-1 and J usage is TRBJ1-5; the table calls TRBD1, which could not be checked here. TRBV21-1 is a pseudogene segment. The length of the CDR3 is 17 residues. Here the CDR3 DNA reads TGTGCCAGCAGCAGGGACAACAGGGACGGGTACAATCAGCCCCAGCATTTT. As protein: CASSRDNRDGYNQPQHF.

The rearrangement uses TRBV10-3 and TRBJ1-6; 11 bases fit TRBD1. The CDR3 extends over 15 amino acids. Germline V gene data show CDR1 as ENHRY and CDR2 as SYGVKD. With V trimmed by 3 bases and J by 8 bases, 3 bases remained unmatched. Here the CDR3 DNA reads TGTGCCATCAGTGAACGGGACAGGGGGGATTCACCCCTCCACTTT. It yields the protein CAISERDRGDSPLHF.

This chain connects TRBV28 to TRBJ1-4; 9 nucleotides match TRBD1. The germline V gene has CDR1 MDHEN and CDR2 SYDVKM. The CDR3 contains 15 residues. With V trimmed by 6 bases and J by 8 bases, 10 bases remained unmatched. The chain's CDR3 is CASSRTGGDREKLFF. CDR3 nucleotides: TGTGCCAGCAGCCGAACAGGGGGCGATCGGGAAAAACTGTTTTTT.

This clone occurred a few times. This sequence joins TRBV14 and TRBJ2-7; TRBD2 agrees at 10 bases. V lost 2 bases, J lost 5 bases, and 9 bases stayed unmatched. The CDR3 is 16 amino acids. CDR1 is SGHDN, CDR2 FVKESK, per germline. The CDR3 DNA reads TGTGCCAGCAGCCAATGGACAGCGGGAGGGCGCGACGAGCAGTACTTC. This gives the protein CASSQWTAGGRDEQYF.

The J gene is TRBJ2-5, the V gene TRBV5-1, with D unclear. The CDR3 has 13 amino acids. Germline CDR1 is SGHRS and CDR2 is YFSETQ. The V gene lost 0 bases and the J gene lost 4 bases, with 7 bases spanning the gap. Written as DNA, the CDR3 is TGCGCCAGCAGCTTGGCCTCTCGAGAGACCCAGTACTTC. Translated: CASSLASRETQYF.

The J gene is TRBJ2-2, the V gene TRBV5-1; TRBD2 is a possible D gene (5 bases). Trimming removed 4 bases from V and 2 bases from J, with 9 bases in between. The germline CDR1 and CDR2 sequences are SGHRS and YFSETQ. CDR3 length equals 14 residues. The CDR3 sequence is CASSAAVNTGELFF. In DNA form, the CDR3 reads TGCGCCAGCAGCGCAGCGGTTAACACCGGGGAGCTGTTTTTT.

V usage is TRBV29-1 and J usage is TRBJ1-6, with D unclear. Germline V gives CDR1 SQVTM, CDR2 ANQGSEA. This CDR3 comprises 12 residues. The V end was cut by 1 base, the J end by 14 bases, with 12 bases between. CDR3 sequence (DNA): TGCAGCGTTGAAGTCAACGGTGAATCCCTCCACTTT. Protein: CSVEVNGESLHF.

The chain carries TRBV11-1 and TRBJ2-3; 7 bases line up with TRBD1. Unmatched junction bases numbered 10, after V lost 3 bases and J lost 4 bases. The CDR3 length is 16 residues. The germline CDR1 and CDR2 sequences are SGHAT and FQDESV (reference sequence). The CDR3 DNA is TGTGCCAGCAGCTTTCATCAGGGGGTGATCGCAGATACGCAGTATTTT. Its translation: CASSFHQGVIADTQYF.

This chain connects TRBV11-2 to TRBJ2-7, with D perhaps matching TRBD2 (6 bases). This CDR3 has 15 amino acids. In germline, CDR1 is SGHAT, CDR2 FQNNGV. Trimming stripped 5 bases from V and 5 bases from J, with 19 bases between. The CDR3 sequence is CASSRAGTPPDEQYF. Here the CDR3 DNA reads TGTGCCAGCAGCAGGGCCGGGACTCCCCCGGACGAGCAGTACTTC.

The chain uses TRBV7-9 and TRBJ2-7, with 9 bases fitting TRBD2. This CDR3 region has 15 residues. CDR1 is SEHNR, CDR2 FQNEAQ, per germline (reference sequence). V trimming: 4 bases; J trimming: 10 bases; junction bases outside the gene matches: 14. The CDR3 here is CASSSSGTSLSSQYF. DNA of the CDR3: TGTGCCAGCAGCTCATCTGGGACTAGCCTAAGCAGTCAGTACTTC.

V and J are TRBV9 and TRBJ1-3; 9 bases are shared with TRBD1. With V trimmed by 0 bases and J by 7 bases, 5 bases remained unmatched. The CDR3 is 15 residues long. Germline CDR1 SGDLS, CDR2 YYNGEE. CDR3 in amino acids: CASSVDPQGANTIYF. The CDR3 coding sequence is TGTGCCAGCAGCGTAGACCCACAGGGGGCGAACACCATATATTTT.

This clone has just a few counts. The rearrangement links TRBV20-1 to TRBJ1-4; no firm D call. CDR1 is DFQATT, CDR2 SNEGSKA, per germline (reference sequence). This CDR3 region has 11 residues. Here the CDR3 DNA reads TGCAACGTGGCATCTAATGAAAAACTGTTTTTT. Its translation is CNVASNEKLFF.

The V call is TRBV19, the J call TRBJ1-5; D unclear. CDR3 length: 15 residues. V was cut by 5 bases and J by 0 bases, with 11 bases left in between. Germline loops: CDR1 LNHDA, CDR2 SQIVND (reference sequence). The DNA for the CDR3 is TGTGCCAGTAGTGCATCCCGGGATAGCAATCAGCCCCAGCATTTT. Its protein product is CASSASRDSNQPQHF.

V is TRBV4-2 and J is TRBJ1-2, with D maybe TRBD1 (5 bases). V lost 3 bases, J lost 2 bases, and 13 bases lay in between. This CDR3 comprises 15 residues. Germline CDR1 is LGHNA and CDR2 is YNFKEQ. CDR3 protein: CASSHTPPGNYGYTF. The CDR3 DNA is TGTGCCAGCAGCCACACCCCCCCAGGGAACTATGGCTACACCTTC.

The chain employs TRBV28 and TRBJ1-2; 9 bases are a match to TRBD1. Losses at the gene ends were 6 bases for V and 2 bases for J; bases not matched to a gene: 7. The V gene's germline CDR1 is MDHEN and CDR2 SYDVKM. The CDR3 length is 15 residues. This chain's CDR3 is CASSIGQGPNYGYTF. The CDR3 nucleotides are TGTGCCAGCAGCATCGGACAGGGGCCCAACTATGGCTACACCTTC.